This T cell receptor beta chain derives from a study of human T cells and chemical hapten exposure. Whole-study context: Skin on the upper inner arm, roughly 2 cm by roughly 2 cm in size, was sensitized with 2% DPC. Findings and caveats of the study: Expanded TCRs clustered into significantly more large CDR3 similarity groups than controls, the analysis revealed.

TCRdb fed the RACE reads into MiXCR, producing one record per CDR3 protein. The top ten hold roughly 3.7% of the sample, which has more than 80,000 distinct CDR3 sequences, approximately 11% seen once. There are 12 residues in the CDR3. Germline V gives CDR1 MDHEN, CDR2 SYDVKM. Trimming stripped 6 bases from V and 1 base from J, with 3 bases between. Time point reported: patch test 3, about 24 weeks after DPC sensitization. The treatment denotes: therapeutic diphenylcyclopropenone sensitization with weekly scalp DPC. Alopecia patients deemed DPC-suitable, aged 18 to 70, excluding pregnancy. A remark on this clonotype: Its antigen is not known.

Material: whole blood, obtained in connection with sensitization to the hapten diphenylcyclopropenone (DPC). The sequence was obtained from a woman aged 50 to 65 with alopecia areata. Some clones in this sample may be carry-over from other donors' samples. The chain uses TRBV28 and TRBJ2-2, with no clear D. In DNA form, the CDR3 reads TGTGCCAGCAGGATGAACACCGGGGAGCTGTTTTTT. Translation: CASRMNTGELFF.